The 5 T cell receptor beta chains below come from one sample, sequenced in a study of blood T cell repertoires in COVID-19. Measured with immunoSEQ multiplex PCR; TCRdb has only the in-frame clones, and not every one. The table lists a few hundred thousand clones, around 86% of them singletons. Sequences were obtained from peripheral blood. The source of these receptors is a man aged 50 to 59 with active or convalescent COVID-19.

V is TRBV27 and J is TRBJ1-6; D is possibly TRBD1 (6 bases). The V and J ends lost 6 bases and 7 bases respectively, with 16 bases between them. Germline V lookup: CDR1 MNHEY, CDR2 SMNVEV (reference sequence). CDR3 length: 15 residues. CDR3 coding DNA: TGTGCCAGCAGCTCCACAGGGAAGGGGAATTCACCCCTCCACTTT. It codes for CASSSTGKGNSPLHF.

The J gene is TRBJ1-4, the V gene TRBV7-9; 9 nucleotides align to TRBD1. Germline V gives CDR1 SEHNR, CDR2 FQNEAQ (reference sequence). This CDR3 comprises 15 residues. J was trimmed by 12 bases and V by 1 base; bases with no gene match: 9. CDR3 coding DNA: TGTGCCAGCAGCTTAGACGTACGGACAGGGGCGGAACTGTTTTTT. Translation gives CASSLDVRTGAELFF.

The rearrangement joins TRBV3-1 (or the pseudogene TRBV3-2) to TRBJ1-2, with 7 bases aligning to TRBD1. The CDR3 has 14 residues. The ends lost 4 bases at V and 8 bases at J; junction bases unmatched: 10. Germline V gene lookup returns CDR1 LGHDT and CDR2 YNNKEL (reference sequence). CDR3 bases: TGTGCCAGCAGCCCTCGACAGGGAAAATCAGGCTACACCTTC. Translated: CASSPRQGKSGYTF.

This sequence joins TRBV7-6 and TRBJ2-3; 9 bases align to TRBD1. Looked up from germline, CDR1 is SGHVS and CDR2 is FNYEAQ. The CDR3 has 15 residues. With V trimmed by 1 base and J by 5 bases, 4 bases remained unmatched. The CDR3 DNA follows: TGTGCCAGCAGCTTAGGACAGGGGGGAAGAGATACGCAGTATTTT. Translating gives CASSLGQGGRDTQYF.

The chain links TRBV19 to TRBJ1-5, with TRBD1 as a possible D gene (5 bases). Germline values: CDR1 LNHDA, CDR2 SQIVND (reference sequence). There are 17 residues in the CDR3. V gave up 1 base and J gave up 2 bases, with 15 bases separating them. CDR3: CASSIGQRTTGNQPQHF. CDR3 coding DNA: TGTGCCAGTAGTATAGGACAGAGGACGACGGGCAATCAGCCCCAGCATTTT.